This TCR beta chain was retrieved from a study of blood T cells in healthy people across ages. This clonotype was detected only a few times. Trimming stripped 5 bases from V and 4 bases from J, with 2 bases between. This CDR3 is built from 10 residues. Next came a second PCR, run for roughly 6 to 11 cycles, which used a sample-barcoded 5' primer along with a J-beta primer mix. TCRdb ran MiXCR on the 5' RACE reads and lists one entry per CDR3 protein. Altogether about 800,000 distinct CDR3 sequences are present, more than 45% being singletons, with the ten largest covering over 20%. The sequencing sample was made of blood. The source of this sequence is a man aged 30 to 45 in good health. This chain connects TRBV12-3 or TRBV12-4 to TRBJ1-2, with D hard to call. CDR3 amino acids: CASSRYGYTF. The DNA of the CDR3 is TGTGCCAGCAGTCGCTATGGCTACACCTTC.